Listed here are 31 T cell receptor beta chains from one sample, sequenced in a study of technical replicates of blood from a few donors. Measured with immunoSEQ multiplex PCR; TCRdb has only the in-frame clones, and not every one. This sample carries around 76,000 clones, over 95% of them seen once, and the ten largest clones take roughly 0.2%. The sample taken for sequencing was T cells isolated from PBMCs. The receptors come from a human donor in good health.

V is TRBV5-1 and J is TRBJ1-1, with 9 bases identical to TRBD1. From germline, CDR1 is SGHRS and CDR2 YFSETQ. The CDR3 has 14 amino acids. V dropped 2 bases and J dropped 3; count of bases not matched to a gene: 2. CDR3 region: CASSLQGAYTEAFF. In DNA, the CDR3 is TGCGCCAGCAGCTTACAGGGGGCATACACTGAAGCTTTCTTT.

The V gene is TRBV4-2, the J gene TRBJ2-1; unclear D gene. CDR1 is LGHNA, CDR2 YNFKEQ, per germline. V lost 0 bases and J lost 8, with 11 bases in between. This CDR3 spans 14 amino acids. The DNA for the CDR3 is TGTGCCAGCAGCCAAGATCAGGCGTTCTATGAGCAGTTCTTC. Translating it yields CASSQDQAFYEQFF.

The V gene is TRBV10-3, the J gene TRBJ2-7; D perhaps matches TRBD1 (6 bases). This CDR3 comprises 14 residues. Germline V gene data show CDR1 as ENHRY and CDR2 as SYGVKD. The ends were cut back, 7 bases at V and 0 bases at J, with 13 bases in the middle. The CDR3 protein is CAITDRLSSYEQYF. The CDR3, as DNA: TGTGCCATCACCGACAGGCTTAGCTCCTACGAGCAGTACTTC.

The gene calls are TRBV15 and TRBJ1-5; no firm D call. Germline lookup yields CDR1 LNHNV and CDR2 YYDKDF (reference sequence). CDR3 length: 15 amino acids. Trimming shortened V by 3 bases and J by 3 bases, and 12 bases separated the two germline ends. The CDR3 is CATSSISAVNQPQHF. Written as DNA, the CDR3 is TGTGCCACCAGCAGTATTTCAGCGGTCAATCAGCCCCAGCATTTT.

This chain connects TRBV5-6 to TRBJ1-2, with 7 bases lining up with TRBD1. Trimming cost V 3 bases and J 4 bases; bases outside gene matches: 6. The CDR3 length is 14 residues. From germline, CDR1 is SGHDT and CDR2 YYEEEE. In nucleotides, the CDR3 is TGTGCCAGCAGCTCTACCCGGGACAGCTATGGCTACACCTTC. Protein product: CASSSTRDSYGYTF.

The V gene is TRBV15, the J gene TRBJ1-1, with D possibly being TRBD1 (5 bases). Trimming cost V 3 bases and J 6 bases, with 11 bases left between them. The CDR3 is made up of 13 amino acids. The germline V gene encodes CDR1 LNHNV and CDR2 YYDKDF (reference sequence). The CDR3 sequence: CATSSLRVAEAFF. Written as DNA, the CDR3 is TGTGCCACCAGCAGCCTCAGGGTAGCTGAAGCTTTCTTT.

V is TRBV11-2 and J is TRBJ2-1, with 13 bases matching TRBD2. Germline loops: CDR1 SGHAT, CDR2 FQNNGV. This CDR3 has 16 amino acids. V shed 3 bases, J shed 7 bases, and the junction held 6 bases outside the gene matches. The CDR3 DNA is TGTGCCAGCAGCTTTCGACTAGCGGGAGGACGTAATGAGCAGTTCTTC. It encodes CASSFRLAGGRNEQFF.

The DNA for the CDR3 is TGTGCCAGTAGTATCGGCAGGAAAGAGACCCAGTACTTC. Amino acid sequence: CASSIGRKETQYF. V gene TRBV19 combines with J gene TRBJ2-5; no reliable D call. Trimming took off 3 bases at V and 3 bases at J, with 8 bases between the two ends. The CDR3 extends over 13 amino acids. Germline V CDR1 and CDR2: LNHDA, SQIVND (reference sequence).

The V and J genes are TRBV7-9 and TRBJ2-7; 7 bases fit TRBD1. V lost 2 bases, J lost 2 bases, and 3 bases stayed unmatched. CDR3 size: 14 residues. Germline-derived CDR1 and CDR2 are SEHNR and FQNEAQ (reference sequence). CDR3 protein: CASSLKGQTYEQYF. CDR3 DNA: TGTGCCAGCAGCTTAAAGGGACAGACCTACGAGCAGTACTTC.

This chain joins TRBV18 and TRBJ1-2, with TRBD1 identical over 7 bases. The germline CDR1 and CDR2 sequences are KGHSH and LQKENI. V lost 3 bases, J lost 0 bases, and 4 bases stayed unmatched. This CDR3 comprises 15 residues. Here the CDR3 DNA reads TGTGCCAGCTCACCGAGAGGGGGCCCTAACTATGGCTACACCTTC. Translation: CASSPRGGPNYGYTF. The complete variable domain, with remaining parts taken from reference TRBV18 and TRBJ1-2, reads NAGVMQNPRHLVRRRGQEARLRCSPMKGHSHVYWYRQLPEEGLKFMVYLQKENIIDESGMPKERFSAEFPKEGPSILRIQQVVRGDSAAYFCASSPRGGPNYGYTFGSGTRLTVV.

The CDR3 coding sequence is TGCGCCAGCAGCTTGGCCAGGGTACCGGAGACCCAGTACTTC. It yields the protein CASSLARVPETQYF. The V and J genes are TRBV5-1 and TRBJ2-5; D might be TRBD1 (5 bases). The CDR3 runs 14 residues. Trimming shortened V by 0 bases and J by 5 bases, and 11 bases separated the two germline ends. CDR1 and CDR2 (germline): SGHRS, YFSETQ.

This chain joins TRBV15 and TRBJ1-2, with D perhaps matching TRBD1 (5 bases). Trimming pared 0 bases from V and 7 bases from J, leaving 9 bases between. The CDR3 sequence is 13 residues long. Germline CDR1 is LNHNV and CDR2 is YYDKDF (reference sequence). This chain's CDR3 is CATSRDQGPGYTF. CDR3 bases: TGTGCCACCAGCAGAGATCAGGGTCCTGGCTACACCTTC.

V gene TRBV2 combines with J gene TRBJ2-1, with 14 positions matching TRBD2. V lost 5 bases, J lost 7 bases, and 10 bases stayed unmatched. CDR3 length equals 17 residues. From germline, CDR1 is SNHLY and CDR2 FYNNEI. DNA of the CDR3: TGTGCCAGCAGTCAAAATCGCAGGACTAGCGGGAGGAATGAGCAGTTCTTC. The encoded protein is CASSQNRRTSGRNEQFF.

The chain joins TRBV4-1 to TRBJ2-7; D unclear. The CDR3 length is 12 residues. Germline V gene data show CDR1 as MGHRA and CDR2 as YSYEKL. The germline V and J ends were trimmed by 0 bases and 6 bases, with 6 bases remaining between them. The CDR3 spells CASSQDNSEQYF. The DNA of the CDR3 is TGCGCCAGCAGCCAAGATAACTCCGAGCAGTACTTC.

The chain joins TRBV29-1 to TRBJ2-7; TRBD2 matches 10 bases. The CDR3 has 15 amino acids. Germline loops: CDR1 SQVTM, CDR2 ANQGSEA. The junction had 4 bases not matched to a gene; V was cut back by 2 bases and J by 0 bases. The CDR3 protein is CSVELAGVPSYEQYF. The CDR3 coding sequence is TGCAGCGTTGAACTAGCGGGAGTTCCCTCCTACGAGCAGTACTTC.

In its sample, this clone was seen once. V gene TRBV6-1 combines with J gene TRBJ1-4; D not resolved. With 2 bases removed from V and 7 bases from J, the gap between germline ends came to 11 bases. Germline V gene lookup returns CDR1 MNHNS and CDR2 SASEGT. The CDR3 has 14 amino acids. The DNA for the CDR3 is TGTGCCAGCAGTGAACTAACTCGGGGTGAAAAACTGTTTTTT. The encoded protein is CASSELTRGEKLFF.

In this sample, this clone turned up a few times. The V gene is TRBV16, the J gene TRBJ2-7; D gene uncertain. Trimming shortened V by 1 base and J by 4 bases, and 8 bases separated the two germline ends. The germline V gene encodes CDR1 KGHSY and CDR2 FQNENV. The CDR3 consists of 13 residues. The CDR3 coding sequence is TGTGCCAGCAGCCAATTGGGCCAATACGAGCAGTACTTC. Its protein product is CASSQLGQYEQYF.

This chain connects TRBV7-2 to TRBJ2-1; the D gene is possibly TRBD1 (6 bases). Germline values: CDR1 SGHTA, CDR2 FQGNSA. The CDR3 consists of 16 residues. The V end was cut by 1 base, the J end by 3 bases, with 13 bases between. The CDR3: CASSLGAGTFYNEQFF. The CDR3 DNA is TGTGCCAGCAGCTTAGGAGCCGGGACATTCTACAATGAGCAGTTCTTC.

This rearrangement joins TRBV7-9 to TRBJ1-1, with D uncertain. The germline V and J ends were trimmed by 7 bases and 2 bases, with 17 bases remaining between them. Germline CDR1 SEHNR, CDR2 FQNEAQ (reference sequence). The CDR3 is 15 amino acids. CDR3 amino acids: CASTDPDILNTEAFF. As DNA, the CDR3 is TGTGCCAGCACCGATCCTGACATCCTAAACACTGAAGCTTTCTTT.

The CDR3 region has the DNA TGTGCCAGTAGTGCCGGGACTAGCGGGAGCAACGAGCAGTACTTC. Encoded protein: CASSAGTSGSNEQYF. The gene calls are TRBV19 and TRBJ2-7; 14 bases are shared with TRBD2. The V segment lost 5 bases and the J segment 5 bases; nucleotides outside the gene matches: 5. Per germline, CDR1 LNHDA and CDR2 SQIVND (reference sequence). This CDR3 spans 15 amino acids.

The rearrangement uses TRBV7-2 and TRBJ1-2; unclear D gene. Germline CDR1 and CDR2: SGHTA and FQGNSA. V gave up 3 bases and J gave up 9 bases, with 2 bases separating them. The CDR3 extends over 9 amino acids. As DNA, the CDR3 is TGTGCCAGCAGCTTTAGCTACACCTTC. Encoded protein: CASSFSYTF.

Worth noting for this clone: Mismatch with germline at one junction end may stem from a read error. The V call is TRBV7-7, the J call TRBJ2-1; TRBD2 agrees at 10 bases. In germline, CDR1 is SSHAT, CDR2 FNYEAQ (reference sequence). The CDR3 runs to 16 residues. For the CDR3, the DNA is TGTGCTAGCAGCTTTTACAGCGGGAGGGCCCTCGATGAGCAGTTCTTC. This translates into CASSFYSGRALDEQFF.

This chain links TRBV11-2 with TRBJ2-7; 7 positions agree with TRBD2. CDR1 and CDR2 (germline): SGHAT, FQNNGV. J gave up 6 bases and V 4 bases, and 6 bases lay outside the gene matches. The CDR3 spans 13 residues. This CDR3 is CASSSGLFFEQYF. The CDR3 nucleotides are TGTGCCAGCAGCTCGGGACTATTCTTCGAGCAGTACTTC.

The table lists this clone with a count of one. The rearrangement joins TRBV7-9 to TRBJ1-1; possibly TRBD1 for D (6 bases). This CDR3 spans 14 amino acids. V dropped 0 bases and J dropped 7 bases, with 12 bases sitting between them. From germline, CDR1 is SEHNR and CDR2 FQNEAQ (reference sequence). This CDR3 is CASSLAGGNGEAFF. The CDR3 nucleotides read TGTGCCAGCAGCTTAGCAGGGGGTAATGGTGAAGCTTTCTTT.

The rearrangement links TRBV11-3 to TRBJ2-7; 10 positions agree with TRBD1. The V segment lost 5 bases and the J segment 1 base; nucleotides outside the gene matches: 11. CDR3 size: 17 residues. Germline V lookup: CDR1 SGHNT, CDR2 YENEEA. The CDR3, as DNA: TGTGCCAGCAGCATTTTAGAGGGGACAGGGGTATCCTACGAGCAGTACTTC. It specifies CASSILEGTGVSYEQYF. Based on the CDR3 plus reference TRBV11-3 and TRBJ2-7, the full variable domain is EAGVVQSPRYKIIEKKQPVAFWCNPISGHNTLYWYLQNLGQGPELLIRYENEEAVDDSQLPKDRFSAERLKGVDSTLKIQPAELGDSAVYLCASSILEGTGVSYEQYFGPGTRLTVT.

The chain joins TRBV5-3 to TRBJ2-5, with D tentatively TRBD1 (6 bases). TRBV5-3 is filed as an ORF, its function uncertain. This CDR3 is built from 11 residues. V lost 6 bases to trimming and J lost 9 bases, with 12 bases between them. The CDR3 region is CARTTGSAQYF. DNA for the CDR3: TGTGCCAGAACTACAGGGTCGGCCCAGTACTTC.

The gene calls are TRBV5-1 and TRBJ1-1, with 11 nucleotides matching TRBD1. This CDR3 has 11 residues. Per germline, CDR1 SGHRS and CDR2 YFSETQ. Trimming removed 6 bases from V and 9 bases from J; junction bases left unmatched: 1. CDR3 nucleotide sequence: TGCGCCAGCATGGACAGGGGGCAAGCTTTCTTT. This gives the protein CASMDRGQAFF.

The chain joins TRBV28 to TRBJ1-1, with 7 bases fitting TRBD1. Losses at the gene ends were 5 bases for V and 6 bases for J; bases not matched to a gene: 9. CDR3 length equals 14 residues. The germline gives CDR1 MDHEN, CDR2 SYDVKM. The CDR3 sequence is CASSATGRGPEAFF. The CDR3 DNA reads TGTGCCAGCAGTGCGACAGGGCGGGGCCCTGAAGCTTTCTTT. The variable domain in full, with the rest retrieved from reference TRBV28 and TRBJ1-1, is DVKVTQSSRYLVKRTGEKVFLECVQDMDHENMFWYRQDPGLGLRLIYFSYDVKMKEKGDIPEGYSVSREKKERFSLILESASTNQTSMYLCASSATGRGPEAFFGQGTRLTVV.

V gene TRBV19 combines with J gene TRBJ1-2; 7 positions agree with TRBD1. The V gene end was trimmed by 3 bases and the J gene end by 4 bases; junction bases not matched to a gene: 2. CDR1 and CDR2 from the germline V gene are LNHDA and SQIVND (reference sequence). The CDR3 has 13 amino acids. The CDR3 loop reads CASSIRDSYGYTF. CDR3 sequence (DNA): TGTGCCAGTAGTATTAGGGACAGCTATGGCTACACCTTC.

The V and J genes are TRBV27 and TRBJ2-7; a weak D match, TRBD2 (5 bases). The germline gives CDR1 MNHEY, CDR2 SMNVEV (reference sequence). V was clipped by 6 bases and J by 4 bases, with 22 bases between them. The CDR3 loop spans 16 amino acids. Here the CDR3 reads CASSRDSSGVLYEQYF. In DNA, the CDR3 is TGTGCCAGCAGCCGAGATAGTTCCGGGGTTCTATACGAGCAGTACTTC.

This chain links TRBV25-1 with TRBJ2-5, with D perhaps TRBD1 (5 bases). V shed 2 bases and J shed 2 bases, with 9 bases lying between them. CDR1 is MGHDK and CDR2 is SYGVNS in the germline V gene. The CDR3 totals 14 residues. The CDR3 sequence: CASSERQFQETQYF. CDR3 bases: TGTGCCAGCAGTGAAAGACAGTTTCAAGAGACCCAGTACTTC.